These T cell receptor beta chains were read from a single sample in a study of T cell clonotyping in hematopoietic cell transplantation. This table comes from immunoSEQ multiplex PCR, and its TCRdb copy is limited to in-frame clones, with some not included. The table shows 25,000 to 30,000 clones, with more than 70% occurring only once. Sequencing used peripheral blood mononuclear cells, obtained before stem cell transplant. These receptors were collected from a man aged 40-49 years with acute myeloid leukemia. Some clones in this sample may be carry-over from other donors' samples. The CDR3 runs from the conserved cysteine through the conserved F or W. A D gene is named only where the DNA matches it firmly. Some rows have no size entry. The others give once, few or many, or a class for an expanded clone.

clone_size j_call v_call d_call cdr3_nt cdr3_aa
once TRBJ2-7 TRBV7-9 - TGTGCCAGCAGCTTAGTTGGGGGCGCGAATTCCTACGAGCAGTACTTC CASSLVGGANSYEQYF
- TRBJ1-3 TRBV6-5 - TGTGCCAGCAGGGCCAGGTCCAACTCTGGAAACACCATATATTTT CASRARSNSGNTIYF
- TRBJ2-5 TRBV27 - TGTGCCAGCAGTCCAGACTTTGCAAGGGTAAAGACCCAGTACTTC CASSPDFARVKTQYF
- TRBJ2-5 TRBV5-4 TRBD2 TGTGCCAGCAGCTTTACCGGGACTAGGGGAGAAGAGACCCAGTACTTC CASSFTGTRGEETQYF
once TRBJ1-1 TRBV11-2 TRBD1 TGTGCCAGCAGCTTAATGGGACAGGCCGTAAAAGCTTTCTTT CASSLMGQAVKAFF
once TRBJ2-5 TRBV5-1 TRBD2 TGCGCCAGCAGCTTTGGAGCGGGAACTCAAGAGACCCAGTACTTC CASSFGAGTQETQYF
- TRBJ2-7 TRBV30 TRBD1 TGTGCCTGGAGTGTAGGGACAGGGGTTGGATACTTC CAWSVGTGVGYF
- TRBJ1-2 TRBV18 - TGTGCCAGCTCACCGAACCCGGGGGCTTCCCCGACCGGCTATGGCTACACCTTC CASSPNPGASPTGYGYTF
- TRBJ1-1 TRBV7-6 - TGTGCCAGCAGCTTTTCGGGGCAGATGAACACTGAAGCTTTCTTT CASSFSGQMNTEAFF
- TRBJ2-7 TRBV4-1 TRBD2 TGCGCCAGCAGCCAAGCTGAGACTAGCGGGTGGTATAAGAACCTTACCTACGAGCAGTACTTC CASSQAETSGWYKNLTYEQYF
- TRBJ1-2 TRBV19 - TGTGCCAGTAGTACATGGGACACCGTAAACTATGGCTACACCTTC CASSTWDTVNYGYTF
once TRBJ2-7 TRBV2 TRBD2 TGTGCCAGCAGAGGCGGGGGGGCCTACGAGCAGTACTTC CASRGGGAYEQYF
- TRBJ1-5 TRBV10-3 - TGTGCCATCAGCGGCGACAGTTTCGGTCAGCCCCAGCATTTT CAISGDSFGQPQHF
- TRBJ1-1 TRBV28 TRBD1 TGTGCCAGCAGTTGTGACAGGGATGACTTTTTGAACACTGAAGCTTTCTTT CASSCDRDDFLNTEAFF
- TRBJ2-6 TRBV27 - TGTGCCAGCAGTCCGAGAAGACACGCCAACAACGTCCTGACTTTC CASSPRRHANNVLTF
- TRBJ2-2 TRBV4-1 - TGCGCCAGCAGTCGAGGGGCACAGGTCCTAAGGGAGACCGGGGAGCTGTTTTTT CASSRGAQVLRETGELFF
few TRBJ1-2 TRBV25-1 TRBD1 TGTGCCAGCCGGAAACAGGGGAGCTATGGCTACACCTTC CASRKQGSYGYTF
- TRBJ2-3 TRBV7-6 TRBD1 TGTGCCAGCAGCCCGATGGCGCAGGGGGCGACAGATACGCAGTATTTT CASSPMAQGATDTQYF
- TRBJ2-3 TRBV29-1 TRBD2 TGCAGCGTTGAAGATCTTCAGCGTAGCGGGGGGTACCCGGTGGATGGGGATACGCAGTATTTT CSVEDLQRSGGYPVDGDTQYF
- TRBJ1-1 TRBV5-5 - TGTGCCAGCAGCGGTATGAACACTGAAGCTTTCTTT CASSGMNTEAFF
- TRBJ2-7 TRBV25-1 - TGTGCCAGCAGAGGCGGGGACTCCTACGAGCAGTACTTC CASRGGDSYEQYF
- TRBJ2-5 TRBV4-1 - TGCGCCAGCAGTCCCCGGGTACAAGAGACCCAGTACTTC CASSPRVQETQYF